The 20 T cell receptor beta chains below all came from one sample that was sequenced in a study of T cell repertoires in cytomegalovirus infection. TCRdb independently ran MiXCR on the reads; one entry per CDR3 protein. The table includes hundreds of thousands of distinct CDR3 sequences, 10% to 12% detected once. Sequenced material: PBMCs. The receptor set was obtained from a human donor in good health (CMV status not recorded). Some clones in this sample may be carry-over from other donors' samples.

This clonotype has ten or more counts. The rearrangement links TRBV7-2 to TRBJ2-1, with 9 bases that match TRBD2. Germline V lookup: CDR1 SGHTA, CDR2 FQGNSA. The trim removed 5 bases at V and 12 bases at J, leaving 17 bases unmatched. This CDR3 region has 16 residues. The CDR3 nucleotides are TGTGCCAGCAGCCCCCAAGGAGCGGGAGGACTTCGGGGGCAGTTCTTC. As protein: CASSPQGAGGLRGQFF. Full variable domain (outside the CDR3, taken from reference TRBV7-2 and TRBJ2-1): GAGVSQSPSNKVTEKGKDVELRCDPISGHTALYWYRQSLGQGLEFLIYFQGNSAPDKSGLPSDRFSAERTGGSVSTLTIQRTQQEDSAVYLCASSPQGAGGLRGQFFGPGTRLTVL.

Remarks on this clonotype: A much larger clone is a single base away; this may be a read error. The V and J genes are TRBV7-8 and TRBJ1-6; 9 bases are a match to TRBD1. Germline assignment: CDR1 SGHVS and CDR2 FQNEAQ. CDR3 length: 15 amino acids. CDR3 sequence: CASSLRGQGNTPLHF. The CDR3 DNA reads TGTGCCAGCAGCTTACGGGGACAGGGTAATACACCCCTCCACTTT.

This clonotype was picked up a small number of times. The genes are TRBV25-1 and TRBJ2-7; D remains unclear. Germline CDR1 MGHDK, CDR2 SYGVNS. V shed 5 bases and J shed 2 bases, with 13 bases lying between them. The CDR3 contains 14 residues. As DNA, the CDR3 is TGTGCCAGCAGTTGGACGGACGGAGCCTACGAGCAGTACTTC. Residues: CASSWTDGAYEQYF.

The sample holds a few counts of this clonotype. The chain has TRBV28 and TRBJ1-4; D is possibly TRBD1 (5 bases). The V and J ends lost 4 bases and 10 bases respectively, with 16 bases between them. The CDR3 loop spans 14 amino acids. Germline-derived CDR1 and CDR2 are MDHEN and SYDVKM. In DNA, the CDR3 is TGTGCCAGCAGTTCCGCTGGCAGGGAAGTAAAACTGTTTTTT. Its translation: CASSSAGREVKLFF.

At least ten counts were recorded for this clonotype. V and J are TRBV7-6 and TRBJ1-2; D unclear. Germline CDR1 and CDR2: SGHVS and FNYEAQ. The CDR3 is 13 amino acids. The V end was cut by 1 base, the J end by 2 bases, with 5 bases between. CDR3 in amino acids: CASSLDSNYGYTF. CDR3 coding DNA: TGTGCCAGCAGCTTAGATAGCAACTATGGCTACACCTTC.

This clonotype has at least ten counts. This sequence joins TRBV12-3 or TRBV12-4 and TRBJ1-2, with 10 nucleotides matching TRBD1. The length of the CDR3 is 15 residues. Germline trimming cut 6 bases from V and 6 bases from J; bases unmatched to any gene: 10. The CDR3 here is CASRFGTGDSNGYTF. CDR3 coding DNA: TGTGCCAGCAGATTCGGGACAGGGGATTCAAATGGCTACACCTTC.

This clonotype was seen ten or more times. The CDR3 here is CSGKTGTYEQYF. CDR3 nucleotide sequence: TGCAGCGGGAAGACAGGGACCTACGAGCAGTACTTC. The chain is built from TRBV29-1 and TRBJ2-7; 7 nucleotides align to TRBD1. The ends lost 7 bases at V and 2 bases at J; junction bases unmatched: 5. Germline lookup yields CDR1 SQVTM and CDR2 ANQGSEA. CDR3 length: 12 residues.

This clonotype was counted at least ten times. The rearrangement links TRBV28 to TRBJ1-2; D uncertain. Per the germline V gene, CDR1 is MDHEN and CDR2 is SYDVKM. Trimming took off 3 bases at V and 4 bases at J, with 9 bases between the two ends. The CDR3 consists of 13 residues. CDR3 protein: CASSFAGFYGYTF. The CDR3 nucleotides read TGTGCCAGCAGTTTCGCGGGATTCTATGGCTACACCTTC.

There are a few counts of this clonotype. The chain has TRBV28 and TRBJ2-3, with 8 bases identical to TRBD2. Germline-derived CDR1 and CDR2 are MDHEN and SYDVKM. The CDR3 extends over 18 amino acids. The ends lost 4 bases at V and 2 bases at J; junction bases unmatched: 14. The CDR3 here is CASSSSPGGGDLTDTQYF. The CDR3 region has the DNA TGTGCCAGCAGTTCTTCCCCCGGGGGGGGGGACCTCACAGATACGCAGTATTTT.

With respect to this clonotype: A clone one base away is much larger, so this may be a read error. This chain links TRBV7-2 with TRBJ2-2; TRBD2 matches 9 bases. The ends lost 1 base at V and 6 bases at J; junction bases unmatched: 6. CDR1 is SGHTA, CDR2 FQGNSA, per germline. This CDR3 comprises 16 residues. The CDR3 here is CTSSLGLAVGAGELFF. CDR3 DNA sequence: TGTACCAGCAGCTTAGGACTAGCGGTAGGGGCCGGGGAGCTGTTTTTT.

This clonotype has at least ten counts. The CDR3 sequence: CASSLGAYTYEQYF. DNA of the CDR3: TGTGCCAGCAGTTTAGGGGCTTACACCTACGAGCAGTACTTC. The rearrangement links TRBV27 to TRBJ2-7, with D maybe TRBD1 (5 bases). The CDR3 extends over 14 amino acids. Germline-derived CDR1 and CDR2 are MNHEY and SMNVEV (reference sequence). The V end was cut by 2 bases, the J end by 2 bases, with 10 bases between.

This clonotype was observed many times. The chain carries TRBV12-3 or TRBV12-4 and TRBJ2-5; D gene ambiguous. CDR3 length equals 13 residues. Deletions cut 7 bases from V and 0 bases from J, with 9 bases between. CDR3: CASTKGYQETQYF. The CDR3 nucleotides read TGTGCCAGCACTAAGGGATACCAAGAGACCCAGTACTTC.

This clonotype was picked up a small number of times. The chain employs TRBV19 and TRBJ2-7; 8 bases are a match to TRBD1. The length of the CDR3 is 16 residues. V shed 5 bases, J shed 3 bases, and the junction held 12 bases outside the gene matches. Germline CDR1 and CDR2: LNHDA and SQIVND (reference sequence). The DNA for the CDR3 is TGTGCCAGTAGTCCCTCTGGGCAGGGGGCCTACTACGAGCAGTACTTC. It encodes CASSPSGQGAYYEQYF.

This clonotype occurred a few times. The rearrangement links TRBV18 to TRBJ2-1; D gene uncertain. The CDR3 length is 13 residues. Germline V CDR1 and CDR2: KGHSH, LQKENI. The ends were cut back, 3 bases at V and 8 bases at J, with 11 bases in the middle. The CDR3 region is CASSPQQKDEQFF. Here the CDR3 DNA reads TGTGCCAGCTCACCCCAACAGAAAGATGAGCAGTTCTTC.

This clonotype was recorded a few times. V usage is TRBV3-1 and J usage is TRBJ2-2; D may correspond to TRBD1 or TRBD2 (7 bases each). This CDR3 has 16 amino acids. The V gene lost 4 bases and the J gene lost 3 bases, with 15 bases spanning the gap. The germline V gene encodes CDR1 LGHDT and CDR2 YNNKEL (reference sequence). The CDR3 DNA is TGTGCCAGCAGCCCGAGGGCAGGGGGGGACACCGGGGAGCTGTTTTTT. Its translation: CASSPRAGGDTGELFF. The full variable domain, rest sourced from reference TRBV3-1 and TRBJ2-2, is DTAVSQTPKYLVTQMGNDKSIKCEQNLGHDTMYWYKQDSKKFLKIMFSYNNKELIINETVPNRFSPKSPDKAHLNLHINSLELGDSAVYFCASSPRAGGDTGELFFGEGSRLTVL.

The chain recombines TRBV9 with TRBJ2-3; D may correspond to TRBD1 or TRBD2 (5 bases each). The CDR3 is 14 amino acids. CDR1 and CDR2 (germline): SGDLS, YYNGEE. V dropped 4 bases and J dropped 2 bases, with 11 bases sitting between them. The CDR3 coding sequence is TGTGCCAGCAGCCCCGGGACCCACACAGATACGCAGTATTTT. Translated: CASSPGTHTDTQYF.

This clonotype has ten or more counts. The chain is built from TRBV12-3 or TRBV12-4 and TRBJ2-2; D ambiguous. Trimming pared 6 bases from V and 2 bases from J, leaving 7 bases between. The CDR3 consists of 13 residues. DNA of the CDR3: TGTGCCAGCAGCCACAGTAACACCGGGGAGCTGTTTTTT. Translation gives CASSHSNTGELFF.

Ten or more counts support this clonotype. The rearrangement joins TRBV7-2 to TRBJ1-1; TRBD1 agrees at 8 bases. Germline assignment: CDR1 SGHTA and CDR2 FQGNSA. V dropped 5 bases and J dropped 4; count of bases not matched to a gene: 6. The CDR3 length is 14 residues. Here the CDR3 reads CASSADRGSTEAFF. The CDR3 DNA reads TGTGCCAGCAGCGCCGACAGGGGAAGCACTGAAGCTTTCTTT.

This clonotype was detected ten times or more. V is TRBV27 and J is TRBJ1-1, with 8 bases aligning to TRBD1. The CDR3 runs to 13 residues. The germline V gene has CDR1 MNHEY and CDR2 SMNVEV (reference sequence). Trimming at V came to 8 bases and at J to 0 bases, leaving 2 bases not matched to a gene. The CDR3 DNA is TGTGCCAGCTGGGACAGGATGAACACTGAAGCTTTCTTT. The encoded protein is CASWDRMNTEAFF.

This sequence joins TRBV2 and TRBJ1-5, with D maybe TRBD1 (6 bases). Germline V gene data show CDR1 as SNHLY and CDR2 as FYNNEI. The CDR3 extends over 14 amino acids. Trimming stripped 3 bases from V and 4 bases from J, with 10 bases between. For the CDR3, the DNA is TGTGCCAGCAGTGATAGGACAGAGAATCAGCCCCAGCATTTT. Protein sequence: CASSDRTENQPQHF.